This T cell receptor (beta chain) was recorded in a study of blood T cell repertoires in COVID-19. Sequencing was performed with immunoSEQ multiplex PCR; in TCRdb, only in-frame clones are kept and a portion is missing. The repertoire has under 500,000 clones, approximately 90% of them found once; the top ten carry around 4.5%. The V segment lost 5 bases and the J segment 3 bases; nucleotides outside the gene matches: 5. Germline CDR1 reads MNHNY; CDR2 reads SVGAGI (reference sequence). This CDR3 is 14 amino acids long. Sequenced material: peripheral blood. This clonotype was sampled from a woman between 25 and 40 years old with acute or convalescent COVID-19. The rearrangement uses TRBV6-6 and TRBJ1-2; the match to TRBD1 covers 8 bases. The DNA for the CDR3 is TGTGCCAGCAGTCGGACAGGGTTCGACTATGGCTACACCTTC. It encodes CASSRTGFDYGYTF.